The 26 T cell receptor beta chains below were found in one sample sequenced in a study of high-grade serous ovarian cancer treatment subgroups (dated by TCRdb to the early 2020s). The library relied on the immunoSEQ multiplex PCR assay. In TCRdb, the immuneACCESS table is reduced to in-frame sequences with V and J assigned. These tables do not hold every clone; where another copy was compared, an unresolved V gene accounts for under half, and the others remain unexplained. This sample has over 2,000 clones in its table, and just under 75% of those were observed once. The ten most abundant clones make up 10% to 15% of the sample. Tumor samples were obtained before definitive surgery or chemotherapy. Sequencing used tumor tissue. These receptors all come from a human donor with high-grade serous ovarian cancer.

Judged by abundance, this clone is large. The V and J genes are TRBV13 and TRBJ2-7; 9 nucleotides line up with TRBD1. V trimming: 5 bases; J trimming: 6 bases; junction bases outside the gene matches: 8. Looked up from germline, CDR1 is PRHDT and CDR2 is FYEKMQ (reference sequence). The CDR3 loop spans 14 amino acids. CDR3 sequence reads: CASSPRGTGIEQYF. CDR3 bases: TGTGCCAGCAGCCCCAGGGGGACAGGGATCGAGCAGTACTTC.

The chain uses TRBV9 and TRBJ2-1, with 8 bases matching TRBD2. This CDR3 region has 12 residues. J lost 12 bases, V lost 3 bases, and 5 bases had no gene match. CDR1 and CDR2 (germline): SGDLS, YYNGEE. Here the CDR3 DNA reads TGTGCCAGCAGCGAGGACGGACTAGCGCAGTTCTTC. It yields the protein CASSEDGLAQFF.

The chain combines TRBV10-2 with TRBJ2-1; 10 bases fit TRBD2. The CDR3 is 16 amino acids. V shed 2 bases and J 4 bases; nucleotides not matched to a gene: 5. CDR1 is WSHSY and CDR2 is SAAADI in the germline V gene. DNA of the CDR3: TGCGCCAGCAGTGAGGGACTAGCGGAGGAGTACAATGAGCAGTTCTTC. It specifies CASSEGLAEEYNEQFF.

CDR3 protein: CASSRQSIGEQFF. The DNA for the CDR3 is TGTGCCAGCAGCCGACAGAGTATTGGTGAGCAGTTCTTC. V usage is TRBV14 and J usage is TRBJ2-1, with a weak D call TRBD1 (5 bases). V was cut by 4 bases and J by 9 bases, with 13 bases left in between. The CDR3 covers 13 residues. Per germline, CDR1 SGHDN and CDR2 FVKESK.

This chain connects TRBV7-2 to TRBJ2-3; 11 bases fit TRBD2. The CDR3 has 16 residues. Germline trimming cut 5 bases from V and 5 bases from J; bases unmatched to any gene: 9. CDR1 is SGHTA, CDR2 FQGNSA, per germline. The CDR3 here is CASSLVSGREIDTQYF. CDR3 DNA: TGTGCCAGCAGCCTAGTTAGCGGGAGGGAAATAGATACGCAGTATTTT.

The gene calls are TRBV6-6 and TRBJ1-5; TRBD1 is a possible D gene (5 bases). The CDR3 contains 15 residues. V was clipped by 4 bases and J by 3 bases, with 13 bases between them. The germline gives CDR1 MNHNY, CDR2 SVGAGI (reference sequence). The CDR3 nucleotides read TGTGCCAGCAGTTCCGAGGGGATTCTCAATCAGCCCCAGCATTTT. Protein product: CASSSEGILNQPQHF.

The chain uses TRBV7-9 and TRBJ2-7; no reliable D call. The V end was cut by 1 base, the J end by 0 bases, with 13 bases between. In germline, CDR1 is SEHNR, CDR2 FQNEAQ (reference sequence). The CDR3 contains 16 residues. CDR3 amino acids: CASSLGGGPVSYEQYF. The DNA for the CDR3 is TGTGCCAGCAGCTTAGGAGGCGGACCCGTCTCCTACGAGCAGTACTTC.

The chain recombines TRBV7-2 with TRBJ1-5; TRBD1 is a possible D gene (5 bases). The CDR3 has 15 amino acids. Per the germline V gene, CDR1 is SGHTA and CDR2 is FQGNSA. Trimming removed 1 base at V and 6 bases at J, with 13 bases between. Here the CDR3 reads CASSLVRGIGQPQHF. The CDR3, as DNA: TGTGCCAGCAGCTTAGTTCGGGGGATTGGTCAGCCCCAGCATTTT.

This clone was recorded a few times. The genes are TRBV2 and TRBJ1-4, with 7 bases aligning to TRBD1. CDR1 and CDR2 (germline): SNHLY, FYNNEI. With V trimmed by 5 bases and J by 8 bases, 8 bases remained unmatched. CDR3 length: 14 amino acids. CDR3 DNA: TGTGCCAGCAGTAAGACAGGGATGGGGGAAAAACTGTTTTTT. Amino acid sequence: CASSKTGMGEKLFF.

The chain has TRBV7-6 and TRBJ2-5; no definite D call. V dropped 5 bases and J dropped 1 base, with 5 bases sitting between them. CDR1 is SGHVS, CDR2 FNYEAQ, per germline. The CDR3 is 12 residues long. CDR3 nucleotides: TGTGCCAGCAGCCGTAGCCAAGAGACCCAGTACTTC. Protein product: CASSRSQETQYF.

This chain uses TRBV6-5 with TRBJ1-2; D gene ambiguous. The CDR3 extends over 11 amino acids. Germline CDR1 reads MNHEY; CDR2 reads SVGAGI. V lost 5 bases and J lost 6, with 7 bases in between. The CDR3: CASSPRDGYTF. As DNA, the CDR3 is TGTGCCAGCAGTCCCCGGGATGGCTACACCTTC.

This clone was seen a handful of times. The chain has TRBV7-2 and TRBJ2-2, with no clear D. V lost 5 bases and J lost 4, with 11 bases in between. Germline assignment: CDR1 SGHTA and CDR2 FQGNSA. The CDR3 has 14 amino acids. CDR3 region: CASSPRFSTGELFF. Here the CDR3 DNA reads TGTGCCAGCAGCCCGAGATTTAGCACCGGGGAGCTGTTTTTT.

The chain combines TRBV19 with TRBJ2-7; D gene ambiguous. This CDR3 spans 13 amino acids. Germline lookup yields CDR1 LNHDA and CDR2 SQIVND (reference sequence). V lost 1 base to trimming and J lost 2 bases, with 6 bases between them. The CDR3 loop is CASSIGPAYEQYF. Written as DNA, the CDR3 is TGTGCCAGTAGTATAGGACCGGCCTACGAGCAGTACTTC.

CDR3 region: CASSVGGSNTEAFF. Written as DNA, the CDR3 is TGTGCCAGCAGCGTAGGGGGATCGAACACTGAAGCTTTCTTT. The chain uses TRBV9 and TRBJ1-1; no clear D. V lost 0 bases, J lost 1 base, and 7 bases lay in between. This CDR3 contains 14 residues. CDR1 is SGDLS and CDR2 is YYNGEE in the germline V gene.

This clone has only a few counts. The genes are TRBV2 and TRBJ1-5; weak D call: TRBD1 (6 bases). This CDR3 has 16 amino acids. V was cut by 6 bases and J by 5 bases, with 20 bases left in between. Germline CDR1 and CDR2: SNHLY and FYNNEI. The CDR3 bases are TGTGCCAGCAGGGATGACAGGACCTTACTGTATCAGCCCCAGCATTTT. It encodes CASRDDRTLLYQPQHF.

The CDR3 reads CSVGLASSTDTQYF. The CDR3 region has the DNA TGCAGCGTTGGACTAGCGAGCAGCACAGATACGCAGTATTTT. The V and J genes are TRBV29-1 and TRBJ2-3; 8 bases are a match to TRBD2. The V and J ends lost 4 bases and 0 bases, in that order; junction bases with no gene match: 3. Per germline, CDR1 SQVTM and CDR2 ANQGSEA. The CDR3 consists of 14 residues.

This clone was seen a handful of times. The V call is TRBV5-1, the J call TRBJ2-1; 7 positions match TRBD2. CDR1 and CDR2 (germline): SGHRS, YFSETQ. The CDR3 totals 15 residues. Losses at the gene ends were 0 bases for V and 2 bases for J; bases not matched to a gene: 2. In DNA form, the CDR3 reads TGCGCCAGCAGCTTGGTGGCGGGAGCCTACAATGAGCAGTTCTTC. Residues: CASSLVAGAYNEQFF. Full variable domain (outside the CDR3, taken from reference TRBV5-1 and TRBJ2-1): KAGVTQTPRYLIKTRGQQVTLSCSPISGHRSVSWYQQTPGQGLQFLFEYFSETQRNKGNFPGRFSGRQFSNSRSEMNVSTLELGDSALYLCASSLVAGAYNEQFFGPGTRLTVL.

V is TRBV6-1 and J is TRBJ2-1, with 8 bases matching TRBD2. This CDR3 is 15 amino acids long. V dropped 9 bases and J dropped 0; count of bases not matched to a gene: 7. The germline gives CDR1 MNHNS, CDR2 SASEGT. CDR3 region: CASGSGTSSYNEQFF. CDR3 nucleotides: TGTGCCAGTGGTTCCGGGACTAGCTCCTACAATGAGCAGTTCTTC.

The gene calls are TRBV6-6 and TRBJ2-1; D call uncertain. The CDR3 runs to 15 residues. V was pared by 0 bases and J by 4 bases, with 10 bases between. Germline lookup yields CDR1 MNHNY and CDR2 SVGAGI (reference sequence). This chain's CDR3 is CASSYSGKDYNEQFF. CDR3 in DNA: TGTGCCAGCAGTTACTCGGGGAAGGATTACAATGAGCAGTTCTTC.

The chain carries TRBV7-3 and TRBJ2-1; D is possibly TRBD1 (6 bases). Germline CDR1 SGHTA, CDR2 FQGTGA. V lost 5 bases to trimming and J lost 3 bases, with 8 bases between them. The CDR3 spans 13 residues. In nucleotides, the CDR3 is TGTGCCAGCAGCCCGGACAGCTACAATGAGCAGTTCTTC. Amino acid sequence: CASSPDSYNEQFF. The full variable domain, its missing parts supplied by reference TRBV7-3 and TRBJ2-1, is GAGVSQTPSNKVTEKGKYVELRCDPISGHTALYWYRQSLGQGPEFLIYFQGTGAADDSGLPNDRFFAVRPEGSVSTLKIQRTERGDSAVYLCASSPDSYNEQFFGPGTRLTVL.

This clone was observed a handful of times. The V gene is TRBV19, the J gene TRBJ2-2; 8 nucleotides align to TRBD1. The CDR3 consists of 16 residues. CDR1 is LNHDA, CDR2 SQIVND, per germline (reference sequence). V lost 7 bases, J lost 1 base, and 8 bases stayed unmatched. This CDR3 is CASISTGVLNTGELFF. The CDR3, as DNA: TGTGCCAGTATCTCGACAGGGGTCCTGAACACCGGGGAGCTGTTTTTT. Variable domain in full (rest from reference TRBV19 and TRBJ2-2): DGGITQSPKYLFRKEGQNVTLSCEQNLNHDAMYWYRQDPGQGLRLIYYSQIVNDFQKGDIAEGYSVSREKKESFPLTVTSAQKNPTAFYLCASISTGVLNTGELFFGEGSRLTVL.

CDR3 in DNA: TGTGCCAGCAGTGAAGTGTTGACGGCGTCCACAGATACGCAGTATTTT. Translated, it gives CASSEVLTASTDTQYF. The rearrangement uses TRBV6-1 and TRBJ2-3; D ambiguous. Germline assignment: CDR1 MNHNS and CDR2 SASEGT. V was cut by 1 base and J by 2 bases, with 13 bases left in between. This CDR3 has 16 amino acids.

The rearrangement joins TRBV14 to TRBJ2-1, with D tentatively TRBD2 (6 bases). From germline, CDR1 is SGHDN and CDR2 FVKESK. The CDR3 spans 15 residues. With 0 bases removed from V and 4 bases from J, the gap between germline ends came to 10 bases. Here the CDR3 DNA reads TGTGCCAGCAGCCAAGACTCGGGAGCGTACAATGAGCAGTTCTTC. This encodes CASSQDSGAYNEQFF.

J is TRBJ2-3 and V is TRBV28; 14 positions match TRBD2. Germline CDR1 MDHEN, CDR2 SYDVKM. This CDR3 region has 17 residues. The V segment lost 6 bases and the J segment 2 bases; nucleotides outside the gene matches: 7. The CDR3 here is CASSRTSGRRFTDTQYF. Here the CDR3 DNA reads TGTGCCAGCAGCCGGACTAGCGGGAGGCGTTTCACAGATACGCAGTATTTT.

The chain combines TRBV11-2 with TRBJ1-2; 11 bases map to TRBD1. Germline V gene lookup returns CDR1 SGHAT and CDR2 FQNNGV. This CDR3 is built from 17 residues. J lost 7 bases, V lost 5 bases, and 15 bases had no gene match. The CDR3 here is CASSLTGTGGAVSGYTF. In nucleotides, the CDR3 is TGTGCCAGCAGCCTAACCGGGACAGGGGGTGCCGTTTCTGGCTACACCTTC.

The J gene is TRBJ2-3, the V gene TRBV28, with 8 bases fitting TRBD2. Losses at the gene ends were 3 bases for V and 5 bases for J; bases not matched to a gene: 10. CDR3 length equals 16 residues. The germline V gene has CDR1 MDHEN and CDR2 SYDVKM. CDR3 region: CASSFLIGLAGDTQYF. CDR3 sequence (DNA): TGTGCCAGCAGTTTTCTGATTGGACTAGCAGGAGATACGCAGTATTTT.